The clone carrying this T cell receptor (beta chain) was counted only a few times. Its antigen remains unidentified. This record belongs to a study of beta chain features in type 1 diabetes. Expressed TCRB transcripts were sequenced after all isolated RNA was converted to cDNA. The table came from immunoSEQ multiplex PCR; TCRdb's copy has only in-frame clones and leaves some out. The table lists under 250,000 clones, approximately 15% of them singletons. Study results and caveats: Moderate yet significant TCRB CDR3 shortening was seen in Type 1 diabetes patients in all four CD4+ subsets. In these data, an HLA type influence on TCRB rearrangement remained unresolved. Although PCR might favor shorter templates, it would do so equally in patients and controls.

Germline V lookup: CDR1 SGHVS, CDR2 FQNEAQ. The junction had 7 bases not matched to a gene; V was cut back by 5 bases and J by 1 base. The CDR3 length is 16 residues. Input material: naive CD4+ T cells from blood. The TCR was taken from a man aged 30 to 39 with type 1 diabetes. The chain joins TRBV7-8 to TRBJ1-1, with 10 bases that match TRBD1. The DNA for the CDR3 is TGTGCCAGCAGCAAGTGGGACAGGGGATCGAACACTGAAGCTTTCTTT. The encoded protein is CASSKWDRGSNTEAFF.